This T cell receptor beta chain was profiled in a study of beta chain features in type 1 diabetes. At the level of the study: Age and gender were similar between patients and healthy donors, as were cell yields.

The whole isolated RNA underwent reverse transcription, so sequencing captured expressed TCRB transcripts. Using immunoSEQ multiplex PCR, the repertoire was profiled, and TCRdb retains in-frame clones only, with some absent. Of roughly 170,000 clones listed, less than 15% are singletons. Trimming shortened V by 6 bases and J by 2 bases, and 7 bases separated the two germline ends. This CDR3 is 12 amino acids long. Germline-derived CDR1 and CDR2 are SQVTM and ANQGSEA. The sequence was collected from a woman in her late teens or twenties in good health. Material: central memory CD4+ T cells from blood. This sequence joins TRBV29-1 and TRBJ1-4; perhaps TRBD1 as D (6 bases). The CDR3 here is CSVGHTNEKLFF. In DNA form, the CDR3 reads TGCAGCGTGGGACATACTAATGAAAAACTGTTTTTT. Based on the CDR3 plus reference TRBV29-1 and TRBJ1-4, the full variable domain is SAVISQKPSRDICQRGTSLTIQCQVDSQVTMMFWYRQQPGQSLTLIATANQGSEATYESGFVIDKFPISRPNLTFSTLTVSNMSPEDSSIYLCSVGHTNEKLFFGSGTQLSVL.